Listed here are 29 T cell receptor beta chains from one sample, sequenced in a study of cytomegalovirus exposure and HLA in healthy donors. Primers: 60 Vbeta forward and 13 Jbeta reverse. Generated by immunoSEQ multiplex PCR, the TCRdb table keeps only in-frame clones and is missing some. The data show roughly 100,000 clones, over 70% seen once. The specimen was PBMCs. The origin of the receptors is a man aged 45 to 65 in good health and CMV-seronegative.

DNA of the CDR3: TGTGCCAGCAGCCCACGGGGGGCCGGTCTGGAGACCCAGTACTTC. Translating gives CASSPRGAGLETQYF. The gene calls are TRBV9 and TRBJ2-5, with a weak D call TRBD2 (7 bases). V was trimmed by 4 bases and J by 5 bases, leaving 18 bases between them. This CDR3 has 15 amino acids. CDR1 and CDR2 from the germline V gene are SGDLS and YYNGEE.

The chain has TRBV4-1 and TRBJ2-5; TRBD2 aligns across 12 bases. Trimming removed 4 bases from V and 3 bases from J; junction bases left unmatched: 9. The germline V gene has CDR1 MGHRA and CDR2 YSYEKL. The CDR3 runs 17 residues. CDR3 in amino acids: CASSPRTSGDSKETQYF. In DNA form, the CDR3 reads TGCGCCAGCAGCCCCCGGACTAGCGGGGACAGTAAAGAGACCCAGTACTTC.

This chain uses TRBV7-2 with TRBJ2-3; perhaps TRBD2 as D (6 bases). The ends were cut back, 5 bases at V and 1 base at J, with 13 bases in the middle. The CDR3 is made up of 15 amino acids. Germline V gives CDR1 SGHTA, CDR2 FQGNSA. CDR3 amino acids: CASSPPSDRTDTQYF. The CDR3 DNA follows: TGTGCCAGCAGCCCCCCTAGCGATCGCACAGATACGCAGTATTTT.

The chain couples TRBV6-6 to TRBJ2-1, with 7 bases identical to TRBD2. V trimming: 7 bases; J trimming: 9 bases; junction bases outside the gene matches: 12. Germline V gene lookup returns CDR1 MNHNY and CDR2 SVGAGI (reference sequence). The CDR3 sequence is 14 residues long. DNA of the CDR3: TGTGCCAGCAATTTTGGGGAGGGCTATATTGAGCAGTTCTTC. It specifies CASNFGEGYIEQFF.

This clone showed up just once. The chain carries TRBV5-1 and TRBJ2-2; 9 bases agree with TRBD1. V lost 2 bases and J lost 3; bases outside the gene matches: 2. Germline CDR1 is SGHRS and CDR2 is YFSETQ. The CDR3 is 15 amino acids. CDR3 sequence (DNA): TGCGCCAGCAGCTTCACAGGGGGCGACACCGGGGAGCTGTTTTTT. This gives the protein CASSFTGGDTGELFF.

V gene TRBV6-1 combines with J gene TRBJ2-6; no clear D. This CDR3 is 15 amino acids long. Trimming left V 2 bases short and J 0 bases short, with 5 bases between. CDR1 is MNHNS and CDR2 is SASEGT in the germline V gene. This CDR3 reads CASSETGSGANVLTF. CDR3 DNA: TGTGCCAGCAGTGAAACGGGCTCTGGGGCCAACGTCCTGACTTTC.

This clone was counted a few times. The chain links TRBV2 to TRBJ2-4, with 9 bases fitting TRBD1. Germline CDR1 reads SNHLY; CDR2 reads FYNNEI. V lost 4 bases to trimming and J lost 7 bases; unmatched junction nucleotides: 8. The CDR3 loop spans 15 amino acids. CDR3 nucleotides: TGTGCCAGCAGTGTATACGGGGGGACAGGGAACATTCAGTACTTC. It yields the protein CASSVYGGTGNIQYF.

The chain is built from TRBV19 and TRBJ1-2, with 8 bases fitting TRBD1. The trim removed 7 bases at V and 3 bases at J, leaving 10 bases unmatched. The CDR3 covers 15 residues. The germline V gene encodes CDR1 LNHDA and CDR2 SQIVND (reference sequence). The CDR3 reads CASIRGQALDYGYTF. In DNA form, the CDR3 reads TGTGCCAGTATTAGGGGACAGGCTCTCGACTATGGCTACACCTTC.

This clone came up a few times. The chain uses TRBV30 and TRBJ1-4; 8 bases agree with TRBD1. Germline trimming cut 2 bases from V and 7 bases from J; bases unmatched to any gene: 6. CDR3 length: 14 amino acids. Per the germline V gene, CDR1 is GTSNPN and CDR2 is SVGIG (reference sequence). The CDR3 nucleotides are TGTGCCTGGAGTCAAACAGGGGGGGGTGAAAAACTGTTTTTT. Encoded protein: CAWSQTGGGEKLFF.

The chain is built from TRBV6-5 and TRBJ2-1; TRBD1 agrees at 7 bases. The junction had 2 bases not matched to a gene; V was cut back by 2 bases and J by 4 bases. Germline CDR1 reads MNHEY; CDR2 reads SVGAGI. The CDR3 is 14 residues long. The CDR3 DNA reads TGTGCCAGCAGTTACGGACAGGATTACAATGAGCAGTTCTTC. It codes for CASSYGQDYNEQFF.

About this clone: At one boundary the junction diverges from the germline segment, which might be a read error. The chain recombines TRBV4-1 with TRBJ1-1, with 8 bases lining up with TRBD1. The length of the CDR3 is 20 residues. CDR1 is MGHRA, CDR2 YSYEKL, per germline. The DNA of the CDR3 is TGCGCCAGCAGCCAAGGAGTCCTCTGGCAGGGGGCAGGAAAGTACACTGAAGCTCTCTTT. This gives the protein CASSQGVLWQGAGKYTEALF.

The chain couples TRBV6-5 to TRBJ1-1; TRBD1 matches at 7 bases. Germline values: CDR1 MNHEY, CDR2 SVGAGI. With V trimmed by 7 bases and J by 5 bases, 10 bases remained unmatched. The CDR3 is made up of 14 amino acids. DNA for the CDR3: TGTGCCAGCAAAACAGGGGCGCGGAGGACTGAAGCTTTCTTT. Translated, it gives CASKTGARRTEAFF.

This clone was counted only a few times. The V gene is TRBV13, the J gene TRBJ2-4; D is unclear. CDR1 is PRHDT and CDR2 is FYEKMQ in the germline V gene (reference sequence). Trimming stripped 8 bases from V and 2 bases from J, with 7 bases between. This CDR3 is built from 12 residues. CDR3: CASAVTKNIQYF. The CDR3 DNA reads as TGTGCCAGCGCAGTAACCAAAAACATTCAGTACTTC.

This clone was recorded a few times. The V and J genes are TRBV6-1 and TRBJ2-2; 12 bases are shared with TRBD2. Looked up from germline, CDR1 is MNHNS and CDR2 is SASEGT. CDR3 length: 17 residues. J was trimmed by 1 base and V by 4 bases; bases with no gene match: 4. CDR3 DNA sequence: TGTGCCAGCAGTGGCTGGACTAGCGGGGAGAACACCGGGGAGCTGTTTTTT. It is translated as CASSGWTSGENTGELFF.

The CDR3 DNA follows: TGTGCCAGCAATGCCGGGACAGTCTATGGCTACACCTTC. This sequence encodes CASNAGTVYGYTF. The chain recombines TRBV6-5 with TRBJ1-2, with TRBD1 matching over 7 bases. The CDR3 is 13 amino acids. Germline CDR1 is MNHEY and CDR2 is SVGAGI. Losses at the gene ends were 7 bases for V and 4 bases for J; bases not matched to a gene: 6.

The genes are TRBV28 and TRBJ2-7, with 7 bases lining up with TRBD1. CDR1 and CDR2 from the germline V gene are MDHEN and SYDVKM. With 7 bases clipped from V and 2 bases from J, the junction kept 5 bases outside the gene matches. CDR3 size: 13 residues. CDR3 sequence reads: CASTGTAAYEQYF. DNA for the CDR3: TGTGCCAGCACCGGGACAGCAGCCTACGAGCAGTACTTC.

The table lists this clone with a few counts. CDR3 nucleotides: TGCGCCAGCAGCCAAGAGGAGGGAGGTGGCTACACCTTC. It translates to CASSQEEGGGYTF. V gene TRBV4-3 combines with J gene TRBJ1-2; D gene uncertain. This CDR3 has 13 residues. The germline V gene encodes CDR1 LGHNA and CDR2 YSLEER. Trimming removed 0 bases at V and 7 bases at J, with 9 bases between.

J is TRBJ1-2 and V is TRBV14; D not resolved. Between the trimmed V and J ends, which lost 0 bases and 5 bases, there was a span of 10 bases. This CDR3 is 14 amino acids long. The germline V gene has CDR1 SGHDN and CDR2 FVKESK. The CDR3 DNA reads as TGTGCCAGCAGCCAAGATCGGACTTCGTATGGCTACACCTTC. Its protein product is CASSQDRTSYGYTF.

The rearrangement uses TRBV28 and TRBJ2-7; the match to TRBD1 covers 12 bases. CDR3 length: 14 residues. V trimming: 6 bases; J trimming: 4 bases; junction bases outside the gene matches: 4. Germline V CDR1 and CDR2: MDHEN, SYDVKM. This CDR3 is CASRAGQGAYEQYF. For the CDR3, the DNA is TGTGCCAGCAGGGCGGGACAGGGGGCTTACGAGCAGTACTTC.

CDR3 bases: TGTGCCAGCAGGAGGGAGGGGAACACTGAAGCTTTCTTT. Translating gives CASRREGNTEAFF. The V and J genes are TRBV6-1 and TRBJ1-1; unclear D gene. The CDR3 is made up of 13 amino acids. V lost 6 bases, J lost 1 base, and 9 bases lay in between. Germline CDR1 and CDR2: MNHNS and SASEGT.

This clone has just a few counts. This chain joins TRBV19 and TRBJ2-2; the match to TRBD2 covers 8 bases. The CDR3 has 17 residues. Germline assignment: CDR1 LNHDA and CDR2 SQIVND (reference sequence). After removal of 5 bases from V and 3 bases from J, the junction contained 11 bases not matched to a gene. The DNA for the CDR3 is TGTGCCAGTAGTCCCGGGGGGGTTCAGGGAGACACCGGGGAGCTGTTTTTT. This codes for CASSPGGVQGDTGELFF.

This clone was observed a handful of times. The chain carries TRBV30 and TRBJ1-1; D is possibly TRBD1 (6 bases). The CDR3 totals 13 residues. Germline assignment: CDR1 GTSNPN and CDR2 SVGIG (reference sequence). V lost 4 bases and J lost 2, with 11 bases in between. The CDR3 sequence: CAWTEDSNTEAFF. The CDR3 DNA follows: TGTGCCTGGACCGAGGACAGTAACACTGAAGCTTTCTTT.

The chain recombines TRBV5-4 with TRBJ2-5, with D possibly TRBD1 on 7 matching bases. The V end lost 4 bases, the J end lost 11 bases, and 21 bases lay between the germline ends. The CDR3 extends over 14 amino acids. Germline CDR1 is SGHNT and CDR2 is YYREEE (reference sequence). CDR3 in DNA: TGTGCCAGCAGCCCCGAGGACAGGCTTGGAGGGCAGTACTTC. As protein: CASSPEDRLGGQYF.

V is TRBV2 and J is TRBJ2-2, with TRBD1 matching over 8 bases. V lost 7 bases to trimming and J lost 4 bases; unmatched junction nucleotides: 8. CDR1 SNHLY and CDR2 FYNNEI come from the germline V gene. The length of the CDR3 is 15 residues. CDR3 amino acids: CASMGTGLPTGELFF. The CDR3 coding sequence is TGTGCCAGCATGGGGACAGGCCTACCCACCGGGGAGCTGTTTTTT.

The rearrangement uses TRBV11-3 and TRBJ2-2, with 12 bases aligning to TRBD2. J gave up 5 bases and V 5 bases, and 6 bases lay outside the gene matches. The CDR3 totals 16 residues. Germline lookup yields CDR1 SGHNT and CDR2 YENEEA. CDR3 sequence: CASSTGLAGSTGELFF. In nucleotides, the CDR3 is TGTGCCAGCAGCACCGGACTAGCGGGAAGTACCGGGGAGCTGTTTTTT.

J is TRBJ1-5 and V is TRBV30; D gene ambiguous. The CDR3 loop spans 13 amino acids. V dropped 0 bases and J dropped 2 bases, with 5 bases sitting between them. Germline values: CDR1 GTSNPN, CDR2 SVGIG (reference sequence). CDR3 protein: CAWSVLGNQPQHF. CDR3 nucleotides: TGTGCCTGGAGTGTATTAGGCAATCAGCCCCAGCATTTT.

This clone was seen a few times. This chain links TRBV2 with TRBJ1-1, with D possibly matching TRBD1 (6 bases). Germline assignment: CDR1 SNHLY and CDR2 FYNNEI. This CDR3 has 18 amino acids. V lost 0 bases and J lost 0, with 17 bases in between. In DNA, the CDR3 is TGTGCCAGCAGTGAAGCGCTCCCCGGGCAGGGGATGAACACTGAAGCTTTCTTT. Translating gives CASSEALPGQGMNTEAFF.

The CDR3 DNA reads as TGTGCCAGCAGTTTGTACGGACAGGGGACTACCGCCTCCTACAATGAGCAGTTCTTC. Amino acids: CASSLYGQGTTASYNEQFF. This rearrangement joins TRBV27 to TRBJ2-1; 9 nucleotides align to TRBD1. Per the germline V gene, CDR1 is MNHEY and CDR2 is SMNVEV (reference sequence). This CDR3 has 19 residues. V shed 3 bases and J 0 bases; nucleotides not matched to a gene: 12.

The CDR3 DNA sequence: TGTGCCAGCAGCTTACGACAGGGGAGTTCAGATACGCAGTATTTT. This translates into CASSLRQGSSDTQYF. J is TRBJ2-3 and V is TRBV11-2, with 8 positions matching TRBD1. The CDR3 contains 15 residues. The ends lost 2 bases at V and 4 bases at J; junction bases unmatched: 5. Germline CDR1 reads SGHAT; CDR2 reads FQNNGV.